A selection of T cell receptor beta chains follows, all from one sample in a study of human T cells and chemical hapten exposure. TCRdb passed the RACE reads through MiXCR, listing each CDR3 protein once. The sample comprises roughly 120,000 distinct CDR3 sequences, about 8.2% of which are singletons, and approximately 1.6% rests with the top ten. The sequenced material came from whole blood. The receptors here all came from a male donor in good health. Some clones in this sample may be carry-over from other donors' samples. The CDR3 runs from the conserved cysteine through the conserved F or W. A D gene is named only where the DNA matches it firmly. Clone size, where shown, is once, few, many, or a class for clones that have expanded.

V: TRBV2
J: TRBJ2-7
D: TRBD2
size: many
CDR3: CASFSREGYEQYF
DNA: TGTGCCAGCTTTTCACGGGAGGGCTACGAGCAGTACTTC

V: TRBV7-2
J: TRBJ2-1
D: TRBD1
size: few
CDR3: CASSLPRTGAGEQFF
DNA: TGTGCCAGCAGCTTACCTCGGACAGGGGCAGGAGAGCAGTTCTTC

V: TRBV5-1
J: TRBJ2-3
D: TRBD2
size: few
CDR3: CASSLKSSGPSTDTQYF
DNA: TGCGCCAGCAGCTTGAAGAGTAGCGGGCCTAGCACAGATACGCAGTATTTT

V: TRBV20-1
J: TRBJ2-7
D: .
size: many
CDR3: CSATTPGRRAYEQYF
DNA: TGCAGTGCCACCACCCCAGGGAGAAGGGCCTACGAGCAGTACTTC

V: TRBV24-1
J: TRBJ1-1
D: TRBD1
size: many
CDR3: CATSDSGQTEAFF
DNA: TGTGCCACCAGTGATTCGGGACAGACTGAAGCTTTCTTT

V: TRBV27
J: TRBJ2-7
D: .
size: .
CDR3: CASSLSRTGYEQYF
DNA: TGTGCCAGCAGTTTGTCACGGACGGGTTACGAGCAGTACTTC

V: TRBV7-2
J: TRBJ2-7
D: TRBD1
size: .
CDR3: CASSFQQGSSYEQYF
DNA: TGTGCCAGCAGCTTCCAACAGGGGTCCTCCTACGAGCAGTACTTC

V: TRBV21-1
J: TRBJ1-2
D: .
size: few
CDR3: CASKGQGPTSNYGYTF
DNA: TGTGCCAGCAAGGGACAGGGGCCGACTTCTAACTATGGCTACACCTTC

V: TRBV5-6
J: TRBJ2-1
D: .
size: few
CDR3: CASSRGYSSYNEQFF
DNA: TGTGCCAGCAGCAGAGGGTACAGCTCCTACAATGAGCAGTTCTTC

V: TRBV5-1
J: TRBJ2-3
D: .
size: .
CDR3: CASSLGPGQLSTDTQYF
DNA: TGCGCCAGCAGCTTGGGCCCGGGACAACTTAGCACAGATACGCAGTATTTT

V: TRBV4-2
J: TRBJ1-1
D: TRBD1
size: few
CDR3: CASSQERDSHTEAFF
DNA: TGTGCCAGCAGCCAAGAGCGGGACAGCCACACTGAAGCTTTCTTT

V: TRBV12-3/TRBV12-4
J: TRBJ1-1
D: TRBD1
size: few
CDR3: CASRTPGQGHTEAFF
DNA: TGTGCCAGCAGAACACCGGGACAGGGGCACACTGAAGCTTTCTTT

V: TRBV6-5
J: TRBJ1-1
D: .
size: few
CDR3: CASSRHPEAGEAFF
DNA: TGTGCCAGCAGCCGCCATCCCGAAGCGGGTGAAGCTTTCTTT

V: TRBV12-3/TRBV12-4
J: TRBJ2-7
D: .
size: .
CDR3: CASSFQHFQYF
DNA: TGTGCCAGCAGTTTTCAACACTTTCAGTACTTC

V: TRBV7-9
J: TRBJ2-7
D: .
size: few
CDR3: CASSPQGLTYEQYF
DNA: TGTGCCAGCAGCCCACAGGGACTAACCTACGAGCAGTACTTC

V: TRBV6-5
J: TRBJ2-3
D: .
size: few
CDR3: CASSYGQYGTDTQYF
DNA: TGTGCCAGCAGTTACGGACAGTATGGCACAGATACGCAGTATTTT

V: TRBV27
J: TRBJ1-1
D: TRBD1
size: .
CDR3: CASSLSGGGFFTEAFF
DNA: TGTGCCAGCAGCCTCTCAGGGGGCGGTTTCTTCACTGAAGCTTTCTTT

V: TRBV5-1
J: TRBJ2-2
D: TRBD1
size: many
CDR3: CASSSLDRGNTGELFF
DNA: TGCGCCAGCAGCTCCTTAGACAGGGGGAACACCGGGGAGCTGTTTTTT

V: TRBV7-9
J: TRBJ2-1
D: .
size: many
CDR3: CASSLAQGSGIYNEQFF
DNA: TGTGCCAGCAGCTTAGCGCAGGGTAGCGGTATCTACAATGAGCAGTTCTTC

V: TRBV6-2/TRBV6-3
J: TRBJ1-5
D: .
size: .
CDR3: CASSLAGATTDTQHF
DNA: TGTGCCAGCAGTTTAGCGGGAGCCACGACAGATACGCAGCATTTT

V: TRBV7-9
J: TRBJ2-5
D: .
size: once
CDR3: CASSLAGGGQETQYF
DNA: TGTGCCAGCAGCTTAGCGGGAGGCGGCCAAGAGACCCAGTACTTC

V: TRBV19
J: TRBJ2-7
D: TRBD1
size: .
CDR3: CASSIKGAVHEQYF
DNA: TGTGCCAGTAGTATAAAGGGGGCTGTCCATGAGCAGTACTTC

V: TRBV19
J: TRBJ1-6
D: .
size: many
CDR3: CASSIGTGSGSPLHF
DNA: TGTGCCAGTAGTATAGGAACGGGTTCCGGTTCACCCCTCCACTTT

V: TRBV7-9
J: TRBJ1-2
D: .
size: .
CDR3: CASSPRVGTRGYTF
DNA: TGTGCCAGCAGCCCCCGAGTAGGGACTAGAGGCTACACCTTC

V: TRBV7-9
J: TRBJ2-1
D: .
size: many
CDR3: CASSLVSLSYNEQFF
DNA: TGTGCCAGCAGCTTAGTTAGTCTCTCCTACAATGAGCAGTTCTTC

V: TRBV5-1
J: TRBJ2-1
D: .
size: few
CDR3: CASSLIHSGGIYNEQFF
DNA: TGCGCCAGCAGCCTTATACACTCAGGAGGTATCTACAATGAGCAGTTCTTC

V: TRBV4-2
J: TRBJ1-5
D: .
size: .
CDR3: CASSQAGGESNQPQHF
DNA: TGTGCCAGCAGCCAAGCGGGGGGGGAAAGCAATCAGCCCCAGCATTTT

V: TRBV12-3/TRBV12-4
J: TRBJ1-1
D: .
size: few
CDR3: CASSPLTGPNTEAFF
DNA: TGTGCCAGCAGTCCTTTGACAGGACCGAACACTGAAGCTTTCTTT

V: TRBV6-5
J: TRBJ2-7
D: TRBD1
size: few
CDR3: CASRFGQGARYEQYF
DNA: TGTGCCAGCAGATTCGGACAGGGGGCAAGGTACGAGCAGTACTTC

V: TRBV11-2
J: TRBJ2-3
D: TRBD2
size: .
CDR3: CASSLEAGGSTDTQYF
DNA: TGTGCCAGCAGCCTCGAAGCGGGGGGGAGCACAGATACGCAGTATTTT

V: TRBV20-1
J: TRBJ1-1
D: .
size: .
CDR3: CSAREGASSGTEAFF
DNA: TGCAGTGCTAGAGAGGGTGCGTCTTCGGGCACTGAAGCTTTCTTT

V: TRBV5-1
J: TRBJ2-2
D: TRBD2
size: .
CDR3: CASSLASGSYTGELFF
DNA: TGCGCCAGCAGCTTGGCTAGCGGGAGTTACACCGGGGAGCTGTTTTTT

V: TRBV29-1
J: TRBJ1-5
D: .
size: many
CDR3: CSVGDPYSNQPQHF
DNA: TGCAGCGTGGGTGACCCGTATAGCAATCAGCCCCAGCATTTT

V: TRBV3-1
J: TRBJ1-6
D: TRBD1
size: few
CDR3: CASSPFDRGPNSPLHF
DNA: TGTGCCAGCAGCCCATTCGACAGGGGTCCGAATTCACCCCTCCACTTT

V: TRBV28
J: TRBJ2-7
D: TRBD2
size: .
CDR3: CASSLTVASGSGEQYF
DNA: TGTGCCAGCAGTTTAACAGTAGCTAGCGGGAGTGGCGAGCAGTACTTC

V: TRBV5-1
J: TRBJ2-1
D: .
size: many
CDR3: CASSQRTVGYNEQFF
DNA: TGCGCCAGCAGCCAGAGGACGGTAGGGTACAATGAGCAGTTCTTC

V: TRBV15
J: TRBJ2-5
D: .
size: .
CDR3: CATSRRGLPPQETQYF
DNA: TGTGCCACCAGCCGGAGAGGATTGCCCCCCCAAGAGACCCAGTACTTC

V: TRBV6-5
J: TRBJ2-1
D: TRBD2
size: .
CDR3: CASSPGLEGDYDEQFF
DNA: TGTGCCAGCAGTCCAGGACTAGAAGGAGACTACGATGAGCAGTTCTTC

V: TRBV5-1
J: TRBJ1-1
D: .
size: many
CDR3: CASSLANGVTEAFF
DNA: TGCGCCAGCAGCTTGGCGAACGGTGTAACTGAAGCTTTCTTT

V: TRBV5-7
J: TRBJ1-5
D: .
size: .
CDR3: CASSPPRGIQPQHF
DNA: TGTGCCAGCAGCCCCCCCAGGGGCATTCAGCCCCAGCATTTT

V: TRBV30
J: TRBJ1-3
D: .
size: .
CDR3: CAWTQGNTIYF
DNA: TGTGCCTGGACTCAGGGAAACACCATATATTTT

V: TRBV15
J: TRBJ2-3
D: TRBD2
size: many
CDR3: CATSRDSLAGGTDTQYF
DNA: TGTGCCACCAGCAGAGATTCCCTAGCGGGGGGTACAGATACGCAGTATTTT

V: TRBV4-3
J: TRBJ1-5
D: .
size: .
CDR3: CASSQGPGRNSNQPQHF
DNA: TGCGCCAGCAGCCAAGGCCCGGGGCGGAATAGCAATCAGCCCCAGCATTTT

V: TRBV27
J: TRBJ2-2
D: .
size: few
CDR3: CASSLLLGPGELFF
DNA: TGTGCCAGCAGTTTATTGTTGGGGCCCGGGGAGCTGTTTTTT

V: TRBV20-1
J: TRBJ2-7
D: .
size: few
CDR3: CSASVQPAYEQYF
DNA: TGCAGTGCTAGTGTACAACCCGCCTACGAGCAGTACTTC

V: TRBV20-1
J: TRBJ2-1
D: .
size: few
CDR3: CSAPGGSSYNEQFF
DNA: TGCAGTGCTCCCGGGGGTAGCTCCTACAATGAGCAGTTCTTC

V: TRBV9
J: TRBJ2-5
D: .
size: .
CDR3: CASSVADSRETQYF
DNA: TGTGCCAGCAGCGTAGCTGACAGTCGGGAGACCCAGTACTTC

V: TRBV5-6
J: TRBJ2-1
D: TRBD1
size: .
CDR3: CASRDRVPYNEQFF
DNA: TGTGCCAGCAGAGACAGGGTCCCGTACAATGAGCAGTTCTTC

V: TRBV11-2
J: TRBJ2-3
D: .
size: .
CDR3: CASSGASETDTQYF
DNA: TGTGCCAGCAGCGGCGCGAGCGAGACAGATACGCAGTATTTT

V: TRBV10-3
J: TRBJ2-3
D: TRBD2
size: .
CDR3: CAISESGGSPDTQYF
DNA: TGTGCCATCAGTGAGTCTGGCGGGAGCCCAGATACGCAGTATTTT

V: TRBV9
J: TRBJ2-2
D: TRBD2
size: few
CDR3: CASSAGLAGGGDPGELFF
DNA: TGTGCCAGCAGCGCTGGACTAGCGGGGGGCGGGGACCCCGGGGAGCTGTTTTTT

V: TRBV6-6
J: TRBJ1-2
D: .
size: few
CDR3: CASRTGRPSTGYTF
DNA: TGTGCCAGTCGTACCGGGCGACCTTCGACTGGCTACACCTTC

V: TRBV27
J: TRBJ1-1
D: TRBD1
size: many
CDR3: CASSYTGTGRTEAFF
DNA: TGTGCCAGCAGTTACACCGGGACAGGGCGGACTGAAGCTTTCTTT

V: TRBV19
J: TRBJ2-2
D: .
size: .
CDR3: CASSIGGVRGELFF
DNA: TGTGCCAGTAGTATCGGTGGGGTGAGGGGGGAGCTGTTTTTT

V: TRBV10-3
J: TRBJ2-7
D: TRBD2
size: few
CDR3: CAISVGPLAGRVEQYF
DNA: TGTGCCATCAGTGTGGGACCTCTAGCGGGGAGGGTCGAGCAGTACTTC